This note documents a single TCR beta chain sequence. Its antigen remains unidentified. The data derive from a study of T cell repertoires in cytomegalovirus infection. Background on the study: It was recently identified HLA-C-restricted and well-studied HLA-B-restricted CMV epitopes that the study used. Public TCR beta signatures provided an indication of both CMV infection and a matching HLA type. Study observations and caveats: Clonotypes of TCR beta that were HLA-C-restricted and CMV-specific dominated the ex vivo response. The study identified carriers of CMV plus the relevant HLA from cumulative public TCR beta family frequency.

TCRdb reanalysed the reads using MiXCR and keeps one entry per CDR3 protein. The data hold around 500,000 distinct CDR3 sequences, with under 55% observed a single time. This CDR3 is built from 14 residues. Trimming removed 3 bases from V and 3 bases from J; junction bases left unmatched: 3. Germline assignment: CDR1 SGDLS and CDR2 YYNGEE. The sample was cultured PBMCs, taken from culture after CMV antigen stimulation. The TCR was taken from a human donor in good health (CMV status not recorded). Some clones in this sample may be carry-over from other donors' samples. The V gene is TRBV9, the J gene TRBJ1-1; 9 nucleotides align to TRBD1. CDR3 protein: CASSAGQGYTEAFF. The CDR3 DNA follows: TGTGCCAGCAGCGCCGGACAGGGGTACACTGAAGCTTTCTTT.